This T cell receptor beta chain emerged from a study of PD-L1 blockade in urothelial cancer. Turning to the study itself: It was around 2014 that patients started atezolizumab at 1,200 mg intravenously every 3 weeks. A median around 140,000 T cells were found in blood samples.

Assay: immunoSEQ multiplex PCR; the TCRdb copy retains only in-frame clones and omits some. The table lists over 65,000 clones, roughly nine tenths of them singletons, with approximately 4.5% in the top ten. The V end was cut by 9 bases, the J end by 4 bases, with 18 bases between. This CDR3 region has 14 residues. The V gene's germline CDR1 is MDHEN and CDR2 SYDVKM. As to time point: pretreatment peripheral blood. The cohort comprised individuals with locally advanced or metastatic urothelial carcinoma. The sequencing here drew on PBMCs, taken around atezolizumab (anti-PD-L1) treatment. The receptor comes from a man in his 70s with urothelial cancer. The V call is TRBV28, the J call TRBJ2-5, with D possibly being TRBD2 (6 bases). CDR3 loop: CASWRGREVETQYF. In nucleotides, the CDR3 is TGTGCCAGTTGGCGGGGCAGAGAGGTAGAGACCCAGTACTTC.